This T cell receptor beta chain was obtained from a study of beta chain features in type 1 diabetes. The CDR3 totals 13 residues. V was clipped by 3 bases and J by 0 bases, with 5 bases between them. Germline CDR1 MNHEY, CDR2 SMNVEV (reference sequence). The study, taken as a whole, reports: At VDJ recombination sites, type 1 diabetes patients had fewer insertions and more deleted nucleotides. Over-representation of high TCR-expressing cells was a possible consequence of cDNA sequencing.

In this sample, this clone turned up a few times. Antigen specificity is unknown. cDNA synthesis used the whole RNA isolate, giving expressed TCRB sequences. Method: immunoSEQ multiplex PCR; TCRdb's copy keeps in-frame clones and lacks some. The repertoire holds about 930,000 clones, with 15% to 20% as singletons. The sequence was collected from a woman aged 18-29 years in good health. The rearrangement joins TRBV27 to TRBJ2-5; D remains ambiguous. The source material was naive CD4+ T cells from blood. This chain's CDR3 is CASSFDNQETQYF. The CDR3 DNA follows: TGTGCCAGCAGTTTTGACAACCAAGAGACCCAGTACTTC.